Listed below are T cell receptor beta chains from one sample, sequenced in a study of blood T cell repertoires in COVID-19. TCRdb's table, derived via immunoSEQ multiplex PCR, lists solely in-frame clones and lacks some. The table includes 200,000 to 250,000 clones, 84% detected once. Sequencing used PBMCs or T cells enriched from blood (not recorded which). The receptors derive from a woman between 35 and 50 years old who had recovered from COVID-19. Both conserved end residues are part of each CDR3. A D gene is named only where the DNA matches it firmly. The size field is filled for only some rows; it gives once, few, many or a size class.

J gene	clone size	CDR3 length	V gene	D gene	CDR3 DNA	CDR3 protein
TRBJ1-1	-	14	TRBV3-1/TRBV3-2	-	TGTGCCAGCAGCTCCCTCGATAGAGGAGGAGGAGCTTTCTTT	CASSSLDRGGGAFF
TRBJ2-2	-	12	TRBV28	-	TGTGCCAGCACAGTTTTTGCCGGGGAGCTGTTTTTT	CASTVFAGELFF
TRBJ1-1	-	13	TRBV29-1	-	TGCAGCGTTGACCCCGGGAGAGGGACTGAAGCTTTCTTT	CSVDPGRGTEAFF
TRBJ1-1	-	14	TRBV27	-	TGTGCCAGCAGTTTAACTCAGGGGAGCACTGAAGCTTTCTTT	CASSLTQGSTEAFF
TRBJ1-3	-	15	TRBV6-5	-	TGTGCCAGCAGTTCTTCAGGGGTAACGAGAAACACCATATATTTT	CASSSSGVTRNTIYF
TRBJ2-3	-	11	TRBV5-1	-	TGCGCCAGCAGCTTCGGGGATACGCAGTATTTT	CASSFGDTQYF
TRBJ1-6	-	15	TRBV28	-	TGTGCCAGCCTAAGGTGGGCAGGTGCCAATTCACCCCTCCACTTT	CASLRWAGANSPLHF
TRBJ1-1	-	10	TRBV20-1	TRBD1	TGCGGAGACAGGGGGGTCGAAGCTTTCTTT	CGDRGVEAFF
TRBJ2-2	-	16	TRBV5-1	TRBD2	TGCGCCAGCAGCTCCGCGGGACTAGAGGTAACCGGGGAGCTGTTTTTT	CASSSAGLEVTGELFF
TRBJ1-3	-	14	TRBV30	-	TGTGCCTGGATGAGGGGACTCTCTGGAAACACCATATATTTT	CAWMRGLSGNTIYF
TRBJ1-1	-	18	TRBV12-1	-	TGTGCCAGCAGCCCAGACGCGACACAGGGACCGGGGAACACTGAAGCTTTCTTT	CASSPDATQGPGNTEAFF
TRBJ1-5	-	13	TRBV12-3/TRBV12-4	-	TGTGCCAGCAGTTTCGGGAGAAATCAGCCCCAGCATTTT	CASSFGRNQPQHF
TRBJ1-1	-	15	TRBV27	TRBD1	TGTGCCAGCAGTTTTATTGGACAGGGGGACACTGAAGCTTTCTTT	CASSFIGQGDTEAFF
TRBJ2-5	-	13	TRBV10-3	-	TGTGCCATCCGTGTGGCAGACCAAGAGACCCAGTACTTC	CAIRVADQETQYF
TRBJ1-4	-	14	TRBV7-9	-	TGTGCCAGCAGCTGGGGGGGAACTAATGAAAAACTGTTTTTT	CASSWGGTNEKLFF
TRBJ1-1	-	15	TRBV4-1	TRBD1	TGCGCCAGCAGCCTGACAGGGGGACTAAACACTGAAGCTTTCTTT	CASSLTGGLNTEAFF
TRBJ1-2	-	13	TRBV29-1	-	TGCAGCGTTGAAAAGGAGACAGTCAGTGGCTACACCTTC	CSVEKETVSGYTF
TRBJ2-1	-	17	TRBV27	TRBD2	TGTGCCAGCAGTACCCCTTTCGGGAGGAGCACCTACAATGAGCAGTTCTTC	CASSTPFGRSTYNEQFF
TRBJ2-7	few	13	TRBV7-8	-	TGTGCCAGCAGCCCCGGGACACCCCTGGGGCAGTACTTC	CASSPGTPLGQYF
TRBJ1-2	-	15	TRBV5-1	-	TGCGCCAGCAGCTGGGGCCAGACCGCTAACTATGGCTACACCTTC	CASSWGQTANYGYTF
TRBJ2-3	-	14	TRBV29-1	-	TGCAGCGTTGAGCGCCAGACTAGCACAGATACGCAGTATTTT	CSVERQTSTDTQYF
TRBJ1-1	-	17	TRBV19	TRBD1	TGTGCCAGTAGTAGAGGACCGGGACAGGGTTTCAACACTGAAGCTTTCTTT	CASSRGPGQGFNTEAFF
TRBJ2-5	-	14	TRBV7-2	TRBD2	TGTGCCAGCAGCAGGCTAGCGGGCCAAGAGACCCAGTACTTC	CASSRLAGQETQYF
TRBJ1-2	-	14	TRBV14	-	TGTGCCAGCAGAAATTCAGGGTCGGTTCGTGGCTACACCTTC	CASRNSGSVRGYTF
TRBJ1-1	-	13	TRBV10-3	-	TGTGCCATCAGTGATTCTGGTATAGTCAAAGCTTTCTTT	CAISDSGIVKAFF
TRBJ2-7	once	14	TRBV30	-	TGTGCCTGGGGAACACGGGGACTCCCTCGAGAGCAGTACTTC	CAWGTRGLPREQYF
TRBJ2-7	-	14	TRBV18	-	TGTGCCAGCTCACTAGCCGGGAACTCCTACGAGCAGTACTTC	CASSLAGNSYEQYF
TRBJ1-4	-	14	TRBV29-1	-	TGCAGCGTTCCTGACCCTCTAGACAGCGAAAAACTGTTTTTT	CSVPDPLDSEKLFF